This passage covers 32 T cell receptor beta chains from one sample sequenced in a study of blood T cell repertoires in COVID-19 (dated by TCRdb to the early 2020s). Libraries were built with the immunoSEQ multiplex PCR assay. The table was pulled from immuneACCESS by TCRdb, which kept in-frame rearrangements only. Such tables lose some clones; where checked, under half of the loss comes from unresolved V genes, and the rest has no known cause. Within this sample are 120,000 or so clones, with roughly four fifths of them counted one time only. In total, the top ten clones hold approximately 16% of the sample. Input material: peripheral blood. These receptors were obtained from a woman aged 60-75 years with acute or convalescent COVID-19.

This clone has a single count. CDR3 nucleotide sequence: TGTGCCAGCAGCTCCAGCAGGGCTTGGGGCTACACCTTC. Residues: CASSSSRAWGYTF. The rearrangement links TRBV11-3 to TRBJ1-2, with D perhaps TRBD1 (5 bases). The CDR3 totals 13 residues. Germline values: CDR1 SGHNT, CDR2 YENEEA. V was clipped by 4 bases and J by 8 bases, with 14 bases between them.

With regard to this clone: This specimen includes other DNA sequences encoding the same CDR3. This sequence joins TRBV12-3 or TRBV12-4 and TRBJ2-6; D is unresolved. The CDR3 sequence is 13 residues long. The V gene lost 3 bases and the J gene lost 3 bases, with 3 bases spanning the gap. The CDR3 DNA reads TGTGCCAGCAGTTTTAGTGGGGCCAACGTCCTGACTTTC. Protein sequence: CASSFSGANVLTF.

The chain recombines TRBV7-2 with TRBJ1-2; possible D gene TRBD1, 6 bases. Germline loops: CDR1 SGHTA, CDR2 FQGNSA. V lost 1 base and J lost 7, with 13 bases in between. The CDR3 covers 14 residues. CDR3 amino acids: CASSLGWGLGGYTF. The CDR3 nucleotides are TGTGCCAGCAGCTTAGGCTGGGGGCTGGGTGGCTACACCTTC.

The CDR3 reads CASSFRQGGTEAFF. CDR3 sequence (DNA): TGCGCCAGCAGCTTTAGACAGGGTGGGACTGAAGCTTTCTTT. The V call is TRBV5-1, the J call TRBJ1-1; 7 nucleotides align to TRBD1. Trimming took 2 bases from V and 5 from J; bases not matched to a gene: 6. Germline assignment: CDR1 SGHRS and CDR2 YFSETQ. This CDR3 spans 14 amino acids.

The table lists this clone with a count of one. The rearrangement links TRBV4-3 to TRBJ2-4; 8 bases match TRBD1. Trimming took 2 bases from V and 8 from J; bases not matched to a gene: 17. Germline CDR1 is LGHNA and CDR2 is YSLEER. The length of the CDR3 is 18 residues. CDR3 DNA sequence: TGCGCCAGCAGCCAATTGCGGCGACAGGGGAGCGATTTGGACATTCAGTACTTC. As protein: CASSQLRRQGSDLDIQYF.

V gene TRBV7-2 combines with J gene TRBJ1-2; 7 nucleotides agree with TRBD1. The CDR3 is made up of 14 amino acids. V was pared by 5 bases and J by 6 bases, with 9 bases of the junction left unmatched. The germline CDR1 and CDR2 sequences are SGHTA and FQGNSA. The DNA for the CDR3 is TGTGCCAGCAGCGCATACAGGGGCCCTGATGGCTACACCTTC. This translates into CASSAYRGPDGYTF.

The chain uses TRBV21-1 and TRBJ2-5; the table's D call, TRBD1, has no DNA check behind it. TRBV21-1 is a listed pseudogene. This CDR3 spans 10 amino acids. CDR3: CASSGQTQYF. The CDR3 DNA sequence: TGTGCCAGCAGCGGGCAGACCCAGTACTTC.

The chain couples TRBV11-3 to TRBJ2-2, with 9 bases lining up with TRBD1. CDR3 length: 14 amino acids. V was pared by 10 bases and J by 6 bases, with 9 bases of the junction left unmatched. Germline values: CDR1 SGHNT, CDR2 YENEEA. In nucleotides, the CDR3 is TGTGCCACCGAAACGAGGACAGGGGCCGGGGAGCTGTTTTTT. Translating gives CATETRTGAGELFF.

This clone was found once. The genes are TRBV7-2 and TRBJ1-5; 10 nucleotides agree with TRBD1. With V trimmed by 5 bases and J by 7 bases, 8 bases remained unmatched. CDR3 length: 15 amino acids. Germline V gene data show CDR1 as SGHTA and CDR2 as FQGNSA. This CDR3 is CASSDRDRGAQPQHF. In DNA, the CDR3 is TGTGCCAGCAGCGACCGGGACAGGGGAGCCCAGCCCCAGCATTTT.

The rearrangement uses TRBV5-4 and TRBJ1-4; TRBD1 agrees at 7 bases. Germline CDR1 reads SGHNT; CDR2 reads YYREEE (reference sequence). V was clipped by 4 bases and J by 8 bases; unmatched bases: 17. The CDR3 is 17 amino acids. CDR3 sequence: CASSRKTDRVQGEKLFF. Written as DNA, the CDR3 is TGTGCCAGCAGCCGGAAGACTGACAGGGTCCAGGGAGAAAAACTGTTTTTT.

The table lists this clone with a few counts. J is TRBJ2-7 and V is TRBV7-2; D is ambiguous. Trimming took 2 bases from V and 0 from J, leaving 14 bases between them. Germline V CDR1 and CDR2: SGHTA, FQGNSA. The CDR3 loop spans 16 amino acids. The CDR3 reads CASSLSGSFSSYEQYF. The CDR3 DNA reads TGTGCCAGCAGCTTATCAGGATCCTTCAGCTCCTACGAGCAGTACTTC.

Only one count was recorded for this clone. The rearrangement joins TRBV28 to TRBJ1-2; no clear D gene. V shed 3 bases and J shed 4 bases, with 6 bases lying between them. In germline, CDR1 is MDHEN, CDR2 SYDVKM. This CDR3 is built from 12 residues. The chain's CDR3 is CASSFAGYGYTF. DNA for the CDR3: TGTGCCAGCAGTTTTGCGGGCTATGGCTACACCTTC.

This chain connects TRBV3-1 (or the pseudogene TRBV3-2) to TRBJ2-7; D remains unclear. V lost 4 bases and J lost 4, with 14 bases in between. This CDR3 comprises 14 residues. Germline assignment: CDR1 LGHDT and CDR2 YNNKEL (reference sequence). The CDR3 here is CASSRPPLSYEQYF. In DNA, the CDR3 is TGTGCCAGCAGCCGCCCACCCCTATCATACGAGCAGTACTTC.

The sample holds a few counts of this clone. V and J are TRBV29-1 and TRBJ2-3; D perhaps matches TRBD2 (5 bases). With 2 bases removed from V and 8 bases from J, the gap between germline ends came to 17 bases. Germline V gene lookup returns CDR1 SQVTM and CDR2 ANQGSEA. This CDR3 is 14 amino acids long. The CDR3 DNA sequence: TGCAGCGTTGAAAGGGCCAGGCTCCGGGGTACGCAGTATTTT. It codes for CSVERARLRGTQYF.

The CDR3 DNA follows: TGTGCCAGCTCAACAACAGGGCAGGCTAACTATGGCTACACCTTC. This translates into CASSTTGQANYGYTF. The J gene is TRBJ1-2, the V gene TRBV18; perhaps TRBD1 as D (6 bases). The CDR3 has 15 amino acids. With 5 bases removed from V and 0 bases from J, the gap between germline ends came to 13 bases. Germline assignment: CDR1 KGHSH and CDR2 LQKENI.

The gene calls are TRBV6-1 and TRBJ1-2; 7 bases fit TRBD1. V lost 1 base and J lost 3; bases outside the gene matches: 5. Looked up from germline, CDR1 is MNHNS and CDR2 is SASEGT. The CDR3 totals 15 residues. The CDR3 is CASSEEGAWYYGYTF. Written as DNA, the CDR3 is TGTGCCAGCAGTGAAGAGGGGGCATGGTACTATGGCTACACCTTC.

The chain combines TRBV4-3 with TRBJ2-1, with 8 bases fitting TRBD2. The CDR3 extends over 16 amino acids. CDR1 LGHNA and CDR2 YSLEER come from the germline V gene. The V and J ends lost 1 base and 3 bases, in that order; junction bases with no gene match: 5. Here the CDR3 reads CASSQVGGGNYNEQFF. The CDR3 nucleotides are TGCGCCAGCAGCCAAGTAGGCGGGGGGAACTACAATGAGCAGTTCTTC.

The rearrangement uses TRBV5-4 and TRBJ1-1; D is unclear. V lost 4 bases and J lost 5, with 12 bases in between. This CDR3 comprises 13 residues. The germline V gene has CDR1 SGHNT and CDR2 YYREEE (reference sequence). CDR3 amino acids: CASSVGLGTEAFF. The CDR3 nucleotides read TGTGCCAGCAGCGTCGGACTGGGGACTGAAGCTTTCTTT.

V gene TRBV6-1 combines with J gene TRBJ1-2; no reliable D call. Trimming took 2 bases from V and 0 from J, leaving 13 bases between them. Germline V gene sequence: CDR1 MNHNS, CDR2 SASEGT. This CDR3 is built from 16 residues. The CDR3 loop is CASSESSFTANYGYTF. The DNA for the CDR3 is TGTGCCAGCAGTGAAAGCTCCTTCACAGCTAACTATGGCTACACCTTC.

This chain links TRBV5-1 with TRBJ1-2, with 7 bases that match TRBD1. The CDR3 length is 13 residues. Germline V CDR1 and CDR2: SGHRS, YFSETQ. With 3 bases clipped from V and 4 bases from J, the junction kept 3 bases outside the gene matches. The CDR3 bases are TGCGCCAGCAGCTCTACAGGGGCCTATGGCTACACCTTC. Translated, it gives CASSSTGAYGYTF.

The chain recombines TRBV7-3 with TRBJ2-3; D ambiguous. V lost 5 bases and J 6 bases, leaving 12 bases between the germline ends. The V gene's germline CDR1 is SGHTA and CDR2 FQGTGA. CDR3 size: 13 residues. CDR3 residues: CASSPSPEDTQYF. CDR3 DNA sequence: TGTGCCAGCAGCCCCAGCCCGGAGGATACGCAGTATTTT.

V gene TRBV9 combines with J gene TRBJ2-5; D unclear. Germline V CDR1 and CDR2: SGDLS, YYNGEE. This CDR3 contains 14 residues. V lost 1 base to trimming and J lost 1 base, with 8 bases between them. The CDR3 here is CASSVSTAQETQYF. The CDR3 nucleotides are TGTGCCAGCAGCGTATCAACAGCCCAAGAGACCCAGTACTTC.

This clone has only one observation. This chain joins TRBV7-6 and TRBJ2-1; the D is unclear. This CDR3 contains 12 residues. CDR1 SGHVS and CDR2 FNYEAQ come from the germline V gene. The V end was cut by 2 bases, the J end by 8 bases, with 7 bases between. CDR3 amino acids: CASSLLSDEQFF. CDR3 DNA: TGTGCCAGCAGCTTACTTTCCGATGAGCAGTTCTTC.

The rearrangement links TRBV7-9 to TRBJ2-7; 9 positions match TRBD1. The germline gives CDR1 SEHNR, CDR2 FQNEAQ (reference sequence). Trimming took 5 bases from V and 6 from J; bases not matched to a gene: 5. The CDR3 sequence is 13 residues long. This CDR3 reads CASSPQGAGEQYF. In DNA, the CDR3 is TGTGCCAGCAGCCCACAGGGGGCCGGCGAGCAGTACTTC.

The V gene is TRBV7-6, the J gene TRBJ2-7, with 7 bases matching TRBD1. Germline values: CDR1 SGHVS, CDR2 FNYEAQ. This CDR3 has 15 amino acids. The V gene end was trimmed by 0 bases and the J gene end by 5 bases; junction bases not matched to a gene: 7. CDR3 sequence: CASSLAIRGNDEQYF. For the CDR3, the DNA is TGTGCCAGCAGCTTAGCCATCAGGGGGAACGACGAGCAGTACTTC.

This sequence joins TRBV12-3 or TRBV12-4 and TRBJ2-1, with D unresolved. V lost 6 bases to trimming and J lost 3 bases, with 9 bases between them. The CDR3 runs to 13 residues. CDR3 sequence reads: CASSPPNYNEQFF. The DNA of the CDR3 is TGTGCCAGCAGCCCCCCCAACTACAATGAGCAGTTCTTC.

This clone was seen a few times. The rearrangement links TRBV6-5 to TRBJ2-2; D call uncertain. The CDR3 totals 14 residues. The V end was cut by 5 bases, the J end by 2 bases, with 9 bases between. Germline V CDR1 and CDR2: MNHEY, SVGAGI. For the CDR3, the DNA is TGTGCCAGCAGTCCTACAGAAAACACCGGGGAGCTGTTTTTT. Protein: CASSPTENTGELFF.

This clone was detected a few times. J is TRBJ1-5 and V is TRBV12-5; the D is unclear. The CDR3 runs to 13 residues. The V end was cut by 1 base, the J end by 5 bases, with 6 bases between. Looked up from germline, CDR1 is LGHNT and CDR2 is FRNRAP. CDR3 region: CASGLATHQPQHF. CDR3 coding DNA: TGTGCTAGTGGTTTGGCCACTCATCAGCCCCAGCATTTT. Full variable domain (remainder filled in from reference TRBV12-5 and TRBJ1-5): DARVTQTPRHKVTEMGQEVTMRCQPILGHNTVFWYRQTMMQGLELLAYFRNRAPLDDSGMPKDRFSAEMPDATLATLKIQPSEPRDSAVYFCASGLATHQPQHFGDGTRLSIL.

V is TRBV4-3 and J is TRBJ1-1, with 9 bases aligning to TRBD1. J lost 6 bases, V lost 0 bases, and 8 bases had no gene match. Per germline, CDR1 LGHNA and CDR2 YSLEER. CDR3 length: 16 residues. DNA of the CDR3: TGCGCCAGCAGCCAAGAGGTAAAACAGGGGGCATCTGAAGCTTTCTTT. It specifies CASSQEVKQGASEAFF.

A single count supports this clone. V is TRBV11-3 and J is TRBJ2-7, with 7 bases identical to TRBD1. Trimming took 5 bases from V and 4 from J; bases not matched to a gene: 17. Germline assignment: CDR1 SGHNT and CDR2 YENEEA. CDR3 length: 17 amino acids. As DNA, the CDR3 is TGTGCCAGCAGCCCCGGCTGGATTGGGACAGAGGAGTACGAGCAGTACTTC. Its translation is CASSPGWIGTEEYEQYF. Variable domain in full (rest from reference TRBV11-3 and TRBJ2-7): EAGVVQSPRYKIIEKKQPVAFWCNPISGHNTLYWYLQNLGQGPELLIRYENEEAVDDSQLPKDRFSAERLKGVDSTLKIQPAELGDSAVYLCASSPGWIGTEEYEQYFGPGTRLTVT.

This clone was counted between two and nine times. CDR3 region: CASSLGITGDGYTF. CDR3 bases: TGTGCCAGCAGTTTGGGGATCACAGGGGACGGCTACACCTTC. The gene calls are TRBV28 and TRBJ1-2; 7 nucleotides match TRBD1. From germline, CDR1 is MDHEN and CDR2 SYDVKM. The junction had 9 bases not matched to a gene; V was cut back by 3 bases and J by 8 bases. CDR3 length: 14 residues.

The rearrangement links TRBV28 to TRBJ1-5; D is uncertain. V was trimmed by 3 bases and J by 10 bases, leaving 22 bases between them. Per germline, CDR1 MDHEN and CDR2 SYDVKM. The CDR3 loop spans 16 amino acids. The CDR3 nucleotides are TGTGCCAGCAGTTTTCGTGTGGCGGCACCTCGCGGACCCCAGCATTTT. Translation gives CASSFRVAAPRGPQHF.